The 31 T cell receptor beta chains below come from one sample, sequenced in a study of shared clonotypes between healthy human individuals. Assay: immunoSEQ multiplex PCR; the TCRdb copy retains only in-frame clones and omits some. The table has fewer than 1.6 million clones, about 98.5% seen once. Source material: naive CD4+ T cells sorted from blood. The sample's subset: CD45RA+ positively selected. Every receptor here comes from a man aged 25-40 years in good health.

The chain joins TRBV5-4 to TRBJ1-4; the match to TRBD1 covers 7 bases. Trimming removed 4 bases from V and 2 bases from J; junction bases left unmatched: 2. Germline V gene sequence: CDR1 SGHNT, CDR2 YYREEE (reference sequence). The CDR3 covers 14 residues. Here the CDR3 reads CASSDRATNEKLFF. In DNA form, the CDR3 reads TGTGCCAGCAGCGACAGGGCCACTAATGAAAAACTGTTTTTT.

The chain carries TRBV7-2 and TRBJ1-3, with D unclear. The CDR3 totals 16 residues. V was cut by 1 base and J by 4 bases, with 14 bases left in between. The germline CDR1 and CDR2 sequences are SGHTA and FQGNSA. CDR3 residues: CASSLGSGQRGNTIYF. The DNA for the CDR3 is TGTGCCAGCAGCTTAGGGTCGGGCCAGCGAGGAAACACCATATATTTT.

This clone was found once. J is TRBJ2-1 and V is TRBV11-2; 12 bases map to TRBD2. Germline CDR1 reads SGHAT; CDR2 reads FQNNGV. The CDR3 contains 19 residues. J was trimmed by 0 bases and V by 5 bases; bases with no gene match: 11. DNA for the CDR3: TGTGCCAGCAGCCGCACCGGGACTAGCGGGTGGGACTCCTACAATGAGCAGTTCTTC. Translating gives CASSRTGTSGWDSYNEQFF.

The rearrangement joins TRBV28 to TRBJ2-2, with 9 bases that match TRBD1. J gave up 5 bases and V 5 bases, and 6 bases lay outside the gene matches. Germline values: CDR1 MDHEN, CDR2 SYDVKM. The CDR3 extends over 15 amino acids. CDR3 nucleotides: TGTGCCAGCAGTATGGGACAGGGTAATACCGGGGAGCTGTTTTTT. Protein product: CASSMGQGNTGELFF.

The chain couples TRBV5-4 to TRBJ2-1, with 9 bases matching TRBD2. The CDR3 totals 14 residues. Germline loops: CDR1 SGHNT, CDR2 YYREEE (reference sequence). The ends lost 4 bases at V and 9 bases at J; junction bases unmatched: 8. The CDR3 loop reads CASSRGGGALEQFF. The CDR3 nucleotides are TGTGCCAGCAGCCGAGGCGGGGGGGCGCTTGAGCAGTTCTTC.

The chain carries TRBV10-3 and TRBJ2-2, with D possibly TRBD1 on 6 matching bases. There are 11 residues in the CDR3. Germline CDR1 reads ENHRY; CDR2 reads SYGVKD. V lost 2 bases, J lost 13 bases, and 8 bases lay in between. CDR3 nucleotides: TGTGCCATCAGTGAGAGCAGGGGGCTGTTTTTT. Translated, it gives CAISESRGLFF.

This chain's CDR3 is CASSPTSGTYEQYF. DNA of the CDR3: TGTGCCAGCAGCCCGACTAGCGGGACTTACGAGCAGTACTTC. The gene calls are TRBV11-2 and TRBJ2-7; TRBD2 matches at 11 bases. This CDR3 is built from 14 residues. The V gene's germline CDR1 is SGHAT and CDR2 FQNNGV. V lost 5 bases and J lost 4; bases outside the gene matches: 4.

V is TRBV2 and J is TRBJ1-2, with a tentative D call TRBD1 (6 bases). Trimming cost V 6 bases and J 7 bases, with 15 bases left between them. Germline CDR1 is SNHLY and CDR2 is FYNNEI. The CDR3 extends over 13 amino acids. This CDR3 reads CASSPRGGTGYTF. In nucleotides, the CDR3 is TGTGCCAGCAGCCCCAGAGGGGGAACTGGCTACACCTTC.

The CDR3 sequence is CASGLGTSGRQETQYF. CDR3 coding DNA: TGTGCTAGTGGTTTAGGGACTAGCGGACGCCAAGAGACCCAGTACTTC. The chain has TRBV12-5 and TRBJ2-5; 11 positions match TRBD2. The CDR3 loop spans 16 amino acids. Germline assignment: CDR1 LGHNT and CDR2 FRNRAP. J was trimmed by 1 base and V by 3 bases; bases with no gene match: 4.

Worth noting for this clone: Other DNA sequences within the sample encode an identical CDR3. The V call is TRBV5-4, the J call TRBJ1-2; D gene unclear. CDR3 size: 12 residues. CDR1 is SGHNT, CDR2 YYREEE, per germline (reference sequence). The germline V and J ends were trimmed by 0 bases and 5 bases, with 5 bases remaining between them. The CDR3 DNA is TGTGCCAGCAGCTTGGACGGGTATGGCTACACCTTC. It codes for CASSLDGYGYTF.

The chain recombines TRBV14 with TRBJ1-1; D is perhaps TRBD1 (5 bases). V lost 6 bases to trimming and J lost 1 base, with 12 bases between them. Germline CDR1 reads SGHDN; CDR2 reads FVKESK. The CDR3 is 14 amino acids. CDR3 region: CASRKTDQNTEAFF. In nucleotides, the CDR3 is TGTGCCAGCAGAAAGACAGACCAGAACACTGAAGCTTTCTTT.

This chain links TRBV10-3 with TRBJ2-7, with a weak D call TRBD2 (7 bases). This CDR3 is built from 19 residues. Germline V CDR1 and CDR2: ENHRY, SYGVKD. Trimming took 5 bases from V and 2 from J, leaving 28 bases between them. The CDR3 region has the DNA TGTGCCATCAGTTCCTTAGGGGGAACAGCGGGAAGGGTGACCTACGAGCAGTACTTC. This encodes CAISSLGGTAGRVTYEQYF.

The V gene is TRBV4-1, the J gene TRBJ1-2, with D perhaps matching TRBD1 (6 bases). This CDR3 spans 18 amino acids. Germline V gene sequence: CDR1 MGHRA, CDR2 YSYEKL. Trimming removed 2 bases at V and 3 bases at J, with 22 bases between. CDR3 sequence reads: CASSQKDVSGDLDYGYTF. The CDR3, as DNA: TGCGCCAGCAGCCAAAAAGACGTCTCAGGGGACTTGGACTATGGCTACACCTTC.

The CDR3: CAALKGGSYEQYF. CDR3 DNA sequence: TGTGCCGCCCTCAAAGGGGGATCCTACGAGCAGTACTTC. The chain uses TRBV6-5 and TRBJ2-7; perhaps TRBD1 as D (6 bases). V was pared by 11 bases and J by 1 base, with 15 bases between. From germline, CDR1 is MNHEY and CDR2 SVGAGI. This CDR3 spans 13 amino acids.

This clone was recorded once. The chain employs TRBV15 and TRBJ2-5; TRBD1 matches at 10 bases. Germline V gene sequence: CDR1 LNHNV, CDR2 YYDKDF (reference sequence). The V and J ends lost 4 bases and 5 bases, in that order; junction bases with no gene match: 10. The length of the CDR3 is 16 residues. CDR3 sequence: CATSTPRDRGGETQYF. The CDR3 DNA reads TGTGCCACCAGCACCCCTAGGGACAGGGGTGGGGAGACCCAGTACTTC.

The chain is built from TRBV7-2 and TRBJ2-7; D gene uncertain. CDR3 length: 14 amino acids. Germline lookup yields CDR1 SGHTA and CDR2 FQGNSA. Trimming stripped 5 bases from V and 3 bases from J, with 14 bases between. The CDR3 spells CASSPQENNYEQYF. The CDR3, as DNA: TGTGCCAGCAGCCCCCAGGAGAACAACTACGAGCAGTACTTC.

This clone was seen once. The chain has TRBV14 and TRBJ2-5; tentatively, D is TRBD1 or TRBD2 (5 bases each). V lost 6 bases and J 7 bases, leaving 15 bases between the germline ends. The CDR3 is made up of 13 amino acids. CDR1 is SGHDN, CDR2 FVKESK, per germline. In DNA form, the CDR3 reads TGTGCCAGCAGTATGGCAGGGACCGGGACCCAGTACTTC. Translated: CASSMAGTGTQYF.

The J gene is TRBJ2-7, the V gene TRBV11-2; D is possibly TRBD2 (5 bases). The CDR3 has 14 residues. Trimming took off 0 bases at V and 3 bases at J, with 9 bases between the two ends. CDR1 is SGHAT and CDR2 is FQNNGV in the germline V gene. The CDR3 spells CASSLDPRGYEQYF. As DNA, the CDR3 is TGTGCCAGCAGCTTAGATCCTCGGGGCTACGAGCAGTACTTC.

The chain recombines TRBV19 with TRBJ2-7; TRBD1 matches 9 bases. The CDR3 is made up of 15 amino acids. With 9 bases clipped from V and 3 bases from J, the junction kept 12 bases outside the gene matches. Per the germline V gene, CDR1 is LNHDA and CDR2 is SQIVND (reference sequence). The CDR3 DNA sequence: TGTGCCAGCCGGATAGCCGGGACAGGGAACTACGAGCAGTACTTC. Its translation is CASRIAGTGNYEQYF.

V and J are TRBV19 and TRBJ1-5; TRBD1 agrees at 7 bases. V gave up 6 bases and J gave up 4 bases; unmatched junction bases: 6. The CDR3 length is 14 residues. Per germline, CDR1 LNHDA and CDR2 SQIVND (reference sequence). The CDR3 reads CASRMGQTNQPQHF. In DNA form, the CDR3 reads TGTGCCAGTAGGATGGGACAGACAAATCAGCCCCAGCATTTT.

This rearrangement joins TRBV7-9 to TRBJ1-1, with D unclear. Germline V gene data show CDR1 as SEHNR and CDR2 as FQNEAQ (reference sequence). This CDR3 contains 13 residues. V lost 2 bases, J lost 1 base, and 5 bases lay in between. In nucleotides, the CDR3 is TGTGCCAGCAGCTTACTCCCGAACACTGAAGCTTTCTTT. Protein product: CASSLLPNTEAFF. Based on the CDR3 plus reference TRBV7-9 and TRBJ1-1, the full variable domain is DTGVSQNPRHKITKRGQNVTFRCDPISEHNRLYWYRQTLGQGPEFLTYFQNEAQLEKSRLLSDRFSAERPKGSFSTLEIQRTEQGDSAMYLCASSLLPNTEAFFGQGTRLTVV.

J is TRBJ1-2 and V is TRBV7-2, with D unclear. With 5 bases removed from V and 1 base from J, the gap between germline ends came to 11 bases. This CDR3 has 14 residues. CDR1 and CDR2 (germline): SGHTA, FQGNSA. CDR3 in amino acids: CASSPRTYNYGYTF. The CDR3 DNA sequence: TGTGCCAGCAGCCCCCGGACTTATAACTATGGCTACACCTTC.

The chain has TRBV4-2 and TRBJ2-5; no clear D. Germline CDR1 is LGHNA and CDR2 is YNFKEQ. The V end was cut by 3 bases, the J end by 0 bases, with 8 bases between. CDR3 length equals 14 residues. Here the CDR3 reads CASSQLGDQETQYF. CDR3 bases: TGTGCCAGCAGCCAGCTTGGGGACCAAGAGACCCAGTACTTC.

The rearrangement uses TRBV5-4 and TRBJ2-7, with D perhaps matching TRBD1 or TRBD2 (6 bases each). Trimming removed 1 base at V and 5 bases at J, with 13 bases between. The CDR3 runs 14 residues. The germline V gene has CDR1 SGHNT and CDR2 YYREEE (reference sequence). The CDR3 DNA reads TGTGCCAGCAGCTTGTCCCGGGGGCGCCACGAGCAGTACTTC. This gives the protein CASSLSRGRHEQYF.

This chain connects TRBV28 to TRBJ2-3; the D is unclear. The CDR3 sequence is 14 residues long. Trimming cost V 4 bases and J 3 bases, with 11 bases left between them. The germline V gene has CDR1 MDHEN and CDR2 SYDVKM. The CDR3 loop is CASSSGWQTDTQYF. The CDR3 DNA reads TGTGCCAGCAGTTCCGGGTGGCAGACAGATACGCAGTATTTT.

V and J are TRBV28 and TRBJ2-3; 12 bases are shared with TRBD2. The germline gives CDR1 MDHEN, CDR2 SYDVKM. This CDR3 is built from 20 residues. With V trimmed by 2 bases and J by 4 bases, 16 bases remained unmatched. The DNA of the CDR3 is TGTGCCAGCAGTTTACAAACCCCCCGGGATCTAGCGGGAGGGCCAGATACGCAGTATTTT. It is translated as CASSLQTPRDLAGGPDTQYF.

V usage is TRBV15 and J usage is TRBJ2-1, with 9 bases that match TRBD2. Germline lookup yields CDR1 LNHNV and CDR2 YYDKDF (reference sequence). The CDR3 spans 15 residues. After removal of 5 bases from V and 9 bases from J, the junction contained 11 bases not matched to a gene. The CDR3 region is CATSRVGGRAGEQFF. CDR3 bases: TGTGCCACCAGCCGGGTGGGCGGGAGGGCCGGTGAGCAGTTCTTC.

The chain joins TRBV11-2 to TRBJ2-1, with D maybe TRBD2 (6 bases). Trimming removed 1 base from V and 9 bases from J, with 16 bases in between. The CDR3 loop spans 15 amino acids. Germline CDR1 reads SGHAT; CDR2 reads FQNNGV. Here the CDR3 DNA reads TGTGCCAGCAGCTTAGCCGGGAGTGGGGTAATTGAGCAGTTCTTC. This gives the protein CASSLAGSGVIEQFF.

The chain joins TRBV10-2 to TRBJ1-4, with D possibly matching TRBD1 (5 bases). V was cut by 2 bases and J by 8 bases, with 15 bases left in between. The germline gives CDR1 WSHSY, CDR2 SAAADI. The CDR3 has 15 residues. As DNA, the CDR3 is TGCGCCAGCAGTGAGGTTCCGGGGACCAGGGAAAAACTGTTTTTT. It codes for CASSEVPGTREKLFF.

The J gene is TRBJ1-5, the V gene TRBV2; no clear D. The CDR3 spans 11 residues. Looked up from germline, CDR1 is SNHLY and CDR2 is FYNNEI. Trimming left V 1 base short and J 11 bases short, with 6 bases between. The CDR3 loop reads CASSEGLSQHF. In nucleotides, the CDR3 is TGTGCCAGCAGTGAAGGGCTTTCCCAGCATTTT.

The chain links TRBV9 to TRBJ2-3, with a weak D call TRBD1 (5 bases). The V end was cut by 3 bases, the J end by 0 bases, with 8 bases between. CDR3 length equals 14 residues. Germline assignment: CDR1 SGDLS and CDR2 YYNGEE. The CDR3 region is CASSGTSSTDTQYF. The CDR3 DNA reads TGTGCCAGCAGCGGGACATCTAGCACAGATACGCAGTATTTT.